The entry that follows covers one T cell receptor (beta chain) sequence. No antigen is known for it. This entry is derived from a study of cytomegalovirus exposure and HLA in healthy donors. Whole-study results and caveats: The authors listed 164 TCR beta chains as cytomegalovirus-associated.

The primer mix had 60 Vbeta and 13 Jbeta primers. The table came from immunoSEQ multiplex PCR; TCRdb's copy has only in-frame clones and leaves some out. This sample has under 130,000 clones, with 74% found just once. The CDR3 sequence is 16 residues long. V shed 1 base, J shed 3 bases, and the junction held 7 bases outside the gene matches. Germline V gene sequence: CDR1 PRHDT, CDR2 FYEKMQ (reference sequence). V and J are TRBV13 and TRBJ2-3; 7 bases fit TRBD2. Sequencing was done on a sample of PBMCs. The TCR sequence derives from a man aged 45 to 65 in good health and CMV-seropositive. The CDR3 here is CASSLVTVGGTDTQYF. The CDR3 DNA sequence: TGTGCCAGCAGCTTAGTTACCGTCGGGGGGACAGATACGCAGTATTTT.